This TCR beta chain was identified in a study of shared clonotypes between healthy human individuals. Study-wide results and limits: Few donors restricted represented genetic and exposure-history diversity.

TCRdb's copy holds only in-frame clones and misses some; the assay was immunoSEQ multiplex PCR. The data contain some 2,500,000 clones, around 90% of them singletons. It was into CD45RA+ naive and CD45RA-negative memory subsets that the CD4+ cells were split. The V and J ends lost 8 bases and 4 bases, in that order; junction bases with no gene match: 4. The CDR3 spans 12 residues. Per germline, CDR1 LNHDA and CDR2 SQIVND (reference sequence). In the case of this clone: Its target is not known.

This rearrangement joins TRBV19 to TRBJ2-7; TRBD1 agrees at 8 bases. This TCR derives from a man aged 18 to 29 in good health. Some clones in this sample may be carry-over from other donors' samples. The sequencing input was naive CD4+ T cells from PBMCs. Described subset: CD45RA+ positively selected. CDR3 nucleotides: TGTGCCAGTCGACAGGGGAGGTACGAGCAGTACTTC. Its protein product is CASRQGRYEQYF.